A selection of T cell receptor beta chains follows, all from one sample in a study of patients and donors after allogeneic stem cell transplantation. From the RT-PCR reads, TCRdb called clonotypes with MiXCR, one entry per CDR3 protein. The sample holds almost 90,000 distinct CDR3 sequences, approximately 5.2% seen once. Specimen: blood, either unsorted or a sorted T cell fraction (not recorded which). The receptor source for this set is a human donor who was either an allogeneic HSCT recipient or a stem cell or donor lymphocyte infusion donor (not recorded which). It is not recorded whose cells these are; they may come from a transplant donor. CDR3s include the opening cysteine and the closing phenylalanine or tryptophan. The order of the fields is clone size, J gene, CDR3 length, D gene, V gene, CDR3 DNA, CDR3 protein. The D gene is left open where the match is weak. Expanded clones are given a class, and other clones once, few, many or no size at all.

size: many; J: TRBJ2-7; length: 16; D: TRBD1; V: TRBV5-1; DNA: TGCGCCAGCAGCTACGGACAGGGCCGGTGGAACTACGAGCAGTACTTC; CDR3: CASSYGQGRWNYEQYF
size: few; J: TRBJ2-6; length: 18; D: TRBD1; V: TRBV19; DNA: TGTGCCAGTAGTATAGGATGGACAGGCAGCTCTGGGGCCAACGTCCTGACTTTC; CDR3: CASSIGWTGSSGANVLTF
size: few; J: TRBJ1-1; length: 13; D: TRBD1; V: TRBV20-1; DNA: TGCAGTGCGCAATGGACAGGGGTAACTGAAGCTTTCTTT; CDR3: CSAQWTGVTEAFF
size: few; J: TRBJ2-2; length: 17; D: TRBD1; V: TRBV11-3; DNA: TGTGCCAGCAGCTCCCCACTAGGGGGCATCGACACCGGGGAGCTGTTTTTT; CDR3: CASSSPLGGIDTGELFF
size: many; J: TRBJ2-1; length: 15; D: TRBD2; V: TRBV28; DNA: TGTGCCAGCAGTTTCTTGGGGACTAGGGCCAATGAGCAGTTCTTC; CDR3: CASSFLGTRANEQFF
size: many; J: TRBJ2-7; length: 11; D: TRBD1; V: TRBV25-1; DNA: TGTGCCCGACAGGGGGTCCACGAGCAGTACTTC; CDR3: CARQGVHEQYF
size: many; J: TRBJ2-4; length: 16; D: TRBD2; V: TRBV20-1; DNA: TGCAGTGCTAGTGATGCCTCGGGGGGGACCAAAAACATTCAGTACTTC; CDR3: CSASDASGGTKNIQYF
size: many; J: TRBJ2-1; length: 12; D: .; V: TRBV18; DNA: TGTGCCAGCTCGCCAAGTAGCGATGAGCAGTTCTTC; CDR3: CASSPSSDEQFF
size: few; J: TRBJ1-2; length: 16; D: TRBD1; V: TRBV6-1; DNA: TGTGCCAGCAGTGGACAGGGTAGGGCATCTGACTATGGCTACACCTTC; CDR3: CASSGQGRASDYGYTF
size: many; J: TRBJ2-1; length: 16; D: .; V: TRBV6-1; DNA: TGTGCCAGCACCGAAAGGGGGGGAGTCTCTCCGGATGAGCAGTTCTTC; CDR3: CASTERGGVSPDEQFF
size: many; J: TRBJ1-1; length: 12; D: .; V: TRBV18; DNA: TGTGCCAGCTCCACCGGACGACCTGAAGCTTTCTTT; CDR3: CASSTGRPEAFF
size: few; J: TRBJ2-5; length: 15; D: TRBD2; V: TRBV2; DNA: TGTGCCAGCAGCCCCCTAGCGGGGGGGCAAGAGACCCAGTACTTC; CDR3: CASSPLAGGQETQYF
size: many; J: TRBJ1-1; length: 14; D: .; V: TRBV3-1; DNA: TGTGCCAGCAGCCTGTCGGTGGGGAACACTGAAGCTTTCTTT; CDR3: CASSLSVGNTEAFF
size: many; J: TRBJ2-4; length: 14; D: .; V: TRBV6-1; DNA: TGTGCCAGCAGCCCCGCGAGGGGCTACAACATTCAGTACTTC; CDR3: CASSPARGYNIQYF
size: many; J: TRBJ2-5; length: 18; D: .; V: TRBV3-1; DNA: TGTGCCAGCAGCCAAGACCCTCCACTAGTTTCTATGGGGGAGACCCAGTACTTC; CDR3: CASSQDPPLVSMGETQYF
size: many; J: TRBJ2-7; length: 13; D: TRBD1; V: TRBV29-1; DNA: TGCAGCGCTCGGACAGGGCGGGGTTACGAGCAGTACTTC; CDR3: CSARTGRGYEQYF
size: many; J: TRBJ2-3; length: 15; D: .; V: TRBV20-1; DNA: TGCAGTGCTACTCTACCGAAGGTTAGCACAGATACGCAGTATTTT; CDR3: CSATLPKVSTDTQYF
size: many; J: TRBJ2-7; length: 14; D: .; V: TRBV7-9; DNA: TGTGCCAGCAGCTTAGCGGCAGGGGTCAACGAGCAGTACTTC; CDR3: CASSLAAGVNEQYF
size: few; J: TRBJ1-3; length: 17; D: TRBD1; V: TRBV7-3; DNA: TGTGCCAGCAGCCATGGCGGGGGACAGTCCGCTGGAAACACCATATATTTT; CDR3: CASSHGGGQSAGNTIYF
size: many; J: TRBJ2-1; length: 18; D: TRBD2; V: TRBV15; DNA: TGTGCCACCAGCAGAGTAACCCCAGGACTAGCGGGAGGGTCTGAGCAGTTCTTC; CDR3: CATSRVTPGLAGGSEQFF
size: many; J: TRBJ2-1; length: 17; D: TRBD1; V: TRBV4-2; DNA: TGTGCCAGCAGCCAAGAATCGACAGGGACGGGCTACAATGAGCAGTTCTTC; CDR3: CASSQESTGTGYNEQFF
size: .; J: TRBJ1-2; length: 14; D: .; V: TRBV21-1; DNA: TGTGCCAGCAGCAATAAAGGGACCGACTATGGCTACACCTTC; CDR3: CASSNKGTDYGYTF
size: many; J: TRBJ2-7; length: 12; D: TRBD1; V: TRBV20-1; DNA: TGCAGTGCTACGGGACAGACCTACGAGCAGTACTTC; CDR3: CSATGQTYEQYF
size: many; J: TRBJ1-5; length: 14; D: .; V: TRBV7-8; DNA: TGTGCCAGCAGCTACGGCCCTCGAAATCAGCCCCAGCATTTT; CDR3: CASSYGPRNQPQHF
size: many; J: TRBJ2-1; length: 14; D: .; V: TRBV9; DNA: TGTGCCAGCAGCGTAGGACGGTCCTACAATGAGCAGTTCTTC; CDR3: CASSVGRSYNEQFF
size: many; J: TRBJ1-2; length: 15; D: .; V: TRBV4-2; DNA: TGTGCCAGCAGCCAAGTGGAAGGGACTAACTATGGCTACACCTTC; CDR3: CASSQVEGTNYGYTF
size: many; J: TRBJ2-7; length: 14; D: TRBD2; V: TRBV18; DNA: TGTGCCAGCTCACCTCCCGGGACTAGCTACGAGCAGTACTTC; CDR3: CASSPPGTSYEQYF
size: few; J: TRBJ2-3; length: 13; D: TRBD1; V: TRBV2; DNA: TGTGCCAGCAGTCGACAGGGAACAGATACGCAGTATTTT; CDR3: CASSRQGTDTQYF
size: .; J: TRBJ1-2; length: 12; D: .; V: TRBV11-2; DNA: TGTGCCAGCAGCGAGGGTGACTATGGCTACACCTTC; CDR3: CASSEGDYGYTF
size: many; J: TRBJ1-5; length: 14; D: TRBD1; V: TRBV29-1; DNA: TGCAGCGTCGCCGGGACAGATCCCAATCAGCCCCAGCATTTT; CDR3: CSVAGTDPNQPQHF
size: many; J: TRBJ2-1; length: 15; D: TRBD2; V: TRBV20-1; DNA: TGCAGTGCTAGAGATCGAGCGGGAGGATTTAATGAGCAGTTCTTC; CDR3: CSARDRAGGFNEQFF
size: many; J: TRBJ1-3; length: 16; D: .; V: TRBV5-1; DNA: TGCGCCAGCAGCTTGGAGTACGGGACGAGGGGAAACACCATATATTTT; CDR3: CASSLEYGTRGNTIYF